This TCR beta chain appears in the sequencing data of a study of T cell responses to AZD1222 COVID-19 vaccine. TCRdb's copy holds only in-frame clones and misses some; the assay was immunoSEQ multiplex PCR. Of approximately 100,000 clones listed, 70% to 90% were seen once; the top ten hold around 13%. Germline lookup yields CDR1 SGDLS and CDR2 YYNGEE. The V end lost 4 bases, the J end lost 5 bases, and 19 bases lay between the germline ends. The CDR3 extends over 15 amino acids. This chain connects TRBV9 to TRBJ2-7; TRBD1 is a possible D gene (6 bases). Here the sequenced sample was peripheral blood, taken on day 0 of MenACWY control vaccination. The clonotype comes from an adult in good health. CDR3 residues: CASSPPGQPFNEQYF. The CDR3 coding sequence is TGTGCCAGCAGCCCCCCTGGACAGCCTTTCAACGAGCAGTACTTC.